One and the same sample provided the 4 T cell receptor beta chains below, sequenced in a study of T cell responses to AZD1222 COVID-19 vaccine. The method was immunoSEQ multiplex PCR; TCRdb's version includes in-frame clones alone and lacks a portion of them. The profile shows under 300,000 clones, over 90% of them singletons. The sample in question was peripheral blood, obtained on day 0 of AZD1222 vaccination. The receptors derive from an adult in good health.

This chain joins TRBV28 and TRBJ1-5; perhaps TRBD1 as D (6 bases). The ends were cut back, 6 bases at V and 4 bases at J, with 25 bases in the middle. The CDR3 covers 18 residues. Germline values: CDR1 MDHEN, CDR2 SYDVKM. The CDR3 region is CASSPPWGQTLRNQPQHF. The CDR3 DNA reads TGTGCCAGCAGCCCCCCTTGGGGGCAGACCCTTAGGAATCAGCCCCAGCATTTT.

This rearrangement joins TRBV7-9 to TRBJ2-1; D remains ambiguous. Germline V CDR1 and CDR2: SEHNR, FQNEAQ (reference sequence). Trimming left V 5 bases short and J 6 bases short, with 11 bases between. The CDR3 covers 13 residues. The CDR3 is CASSLGPSNEQFF. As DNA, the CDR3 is TGTGCCAGCAGCCTCGGACCCAGCAATGAGCAGTTCTTC.

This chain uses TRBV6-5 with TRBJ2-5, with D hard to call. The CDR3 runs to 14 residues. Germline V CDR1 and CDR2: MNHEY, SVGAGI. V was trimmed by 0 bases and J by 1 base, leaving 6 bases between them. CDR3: CASSYSGSQETQYF. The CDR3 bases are TGTGCCAGCAGTTACTCGGGCTCCCAAGAGACCCAGTACTTC.

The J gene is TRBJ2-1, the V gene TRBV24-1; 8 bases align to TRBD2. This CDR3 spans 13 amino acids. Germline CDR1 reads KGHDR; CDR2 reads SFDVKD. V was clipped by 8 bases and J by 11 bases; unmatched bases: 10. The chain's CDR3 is CATTSPGGAQQFF. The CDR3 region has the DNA TGTGCCACCACCTCGCCGGGGGGGGCTCAGCAGTTCTTC.